These 7 T cell receptor beta chains were all obtained from the same sample, sequenced in a study of T cell responses to AZD1222 COVID-19 vaccine. TCRdb keeps only in-frame clones here, not all; method: immunoSEQ multiplex PCR. The sample carries 90,000 to 150,000 clones, around nine tenths recorded once. Sequenced here: peripheral blood, sampled on day 0 of AZD1222 vaccination. The receptor source for this set is an adult in good health.

V and J are TRBV30 and TRBJ1-6; perhaps TRBD1 as D (5 bases). The CDR3 contains 13 residues. Germline V gene data show CDR1 as GTSNPN and CDR2 as SVGIG (reference sequence). Between the trimmed V and J ends, which lost 2 bases and 5 bases, there was a span of 7 bases. DNA of the CDR3: TGTGCCTGGAGTCGAGGGGATAATTCACCCCTCCACTTT. This gives the protein CAWSRGDNSPLHF.

This chain connects TRBV7-3 to TRBJ2-2; a possible D gene is TRBD1 (5 bases). Germline V gene lookup returns CDR1 SGHTA and CDR2 FQGTGA. The V and J ends lost 5 bases and 7 bases respectively, with 17 bases between them. The CDR3 has 15 residues. The CDR3 loop is CASSLEGAIDGELFF. The CDR3 nucleotides read TGTGCCAGCAGCCTCGAAGGGGCGATTGACGGGGAGCTGTTTTTT.

This chain joins TRBV14 and TRBJ2-1, with D maybe TRBD2 (5 bases). Germline V gene lookup returns CDR1 SGHDN and CDR2 FVKESK. CDR3 length: 15 residues. The germline V and J ends were trimmed by 0 bases and 6 bases, with 12 bases remaining between them. The CDR3 sequence is CASSQDGLASNEQFF. The CDR3 region has the DNA TGTGCCAGCAGCCAAGATGGGCTAGCATCCAATGAGCAGTTCTTC.

The chain carries TRBV6-4 and TRBJ2-7, with 7 bases lining up with TRBD2. There are 14 residues in the CDR3. CDR1 and CDR2 (germline): MRHNA, SNTAGT. Unmatched junction bases numbered 4, after V lost 3 bases and J lost 2 bases. The DNA of the CDR3 is TGTGCCAGCAGTGAGGCGGGAGTTGCCTACGAGCAGTACTTC. This codes for CASSEAGVAYEQYF.

This clone was seen a few times. This chain joins TRBV27 and TRBJ2-7, with D unresolved. The germline V gene has CDR1 MNHEY and CDR2 SMNVEV (reference sequence). This CDR3 is built from 14 residues. Trimming removed 5 bases from V and 0 bases from J, with 11 bases in between. The CDR3 here is CASSPTSPSYEQYF. For the CDR3, the DNA is TGTGCCAGCAGTCCAACCTCGCCCTCCTACGAGCAGTACTTC.

The CDR3 DNA follows: TGTGCCAGCAGTGAAATAGGCCAGGACTACGAGCAGTACTTC. It yields the protein CASSEIGQDYEQYF. The chain joins TRBV2 to TRBJ2-7; D unresolved. The germline gives CDR1 SNHLY, CDR2 FYNNEI. V was shortened by 2 bases and J by 3 bases, with 11 bases between the two germline ends. CDR3 length: 14 residues.

In this sample, this clone is medium-sized (0.01 to 0.1%). This sample includes further DNA sequences coding for the same CDR3. The chain uses TRBV2 and TRBJ1-5; the D is unclear. Germline assignment: CDR1 SNHLY and CDR2 FYNNEI. CDR3 length: 14 residues. V shed 2 bases and J shed 4 bases, with 9 bases lying between them. CDR3 nucleotide sequence: TGTGCCAGCAGTGAACCCAGCTCAAATCAGCCCCAGCATTTT. Residues: CASSEPSSNQPQHF.